The T cell receptor (beta chain) under discussion was sequenced for a study of metastatic and nonmetastatic thyroid tumors. In the study overall: Repertoires were compared across blood and tumor or nodule tissue from malignant and benign thyroid patients. Study-wide results and caveats: The reported finding was significantly higher TCR beta diversity in malignant thyroid tumors relative to benign nodules, in blood and tumor.

Notes on this clone: The antigen is unknown.

In the original processing: Clinicopathological groups of papillary thyroid cancer showed CDR3 differences that were used to build a distant-metastasis classifier. TCRdb re-clonotyped the PCR reads through MiXCR. TCRdb, rather than the study authors, made the V and J calls. The table lists under 8,500 clones, 20% to 30% of them singletons, with over 25% in the top ten. Patients were all untreated before their thyroid surgery. V lost 6 bases to trimming and J lost 2 bases; unmatched junction nucleotides: 10. Germline lookup yields CDR1 MNHEY and CDR2 SMNVEV (reference sequence). The CDR3 runs to 16 residues.

Specimen: tumor tissue. The rearrangement links TRBV27 to TRBJ2-5; 9 positions match TRBD2. The sequence derives from a female donor with papillary thyroid cancer or a benign thyroid nodule (not recorded which). Some clones in this sample may be carry-over from other donors' samples. The CDR3 here is CASRCLSSGGQETQYF. CDR3 coding DNA: TGTGCCAGCAGGTGTCTTTCCAGCGGGGGGCAAGAGACCCAGTACTTC.